The clone carrying this T cell receptor (beta chain) was seen only a few times. What it recognizes is unknown. These data are taken from a study of T-cell memory formation after mild COVID-19. On the study more broadly: The TCR clusters were mostly specific to one donor.

Regarding the study as a whole: Contracting clones, day 15 to 85, had balanced CD4/CD8, and later expanders favored CD4+. Pre-infection memory harbored some responding clones, suggesting cross-reactive memory joined.

Per germline, CDR1 ENHRY and CDR2 SYGVKD. The ends were cut back, 2 bases at V and 1 base at J, with 11 bases in the middle. The CDR3 is made up of 15 amino acids. From 5'RACE with constant-segment primers came TCR alpha and TCR beta cDNA libraries that carried sample barcodes and UMIs. A single record per CDR3 protein comes from TCRdb applying MiXCR to the 5' RACE reads. There are 250,000 to 300,000 distinct CDR3 sequences in the sample; about 17% occur only once, and approximately 23% lies in the top ten. Sequencing input: PBMCs or a T cell subset sorted from them (not recorded which). The TCR sequence derives from a young man who had mild COVID-19 (a few samples of this study predate the infection). Cell type and time point are not known. The chain recombines TRBV10-3 with TRBJ1-1; D ambiguous. CDR3 residues: CAISERAFSNTEAFF. In nucleotides, the CDR3 is TGTGCCATCAGTGAGAGGGCTTTCTCGAACACTGAAGCTTTCTTT.